The 27 T cell receptor beta chains presented below share a single source sample, sequenced in a study of blood T cell repertoires in COVID-19. Clones were sequenced by immunoSEQ multiplex PCR, and TCRdb holds only the in-frame ones, with some missing. Of under 200,000 clones listed, 76% are singletons. The sample taken for sequencing was peripheral blood. The receptor source for this set is a woman older than 75 with acute or convalescent COVID-19.

The genes are TRBV7-2 and TRBJ1-6, with D possibly being TRBD1 (6 bases). The length of the CDR3 is 15 residues. V was cut by 5 bases and J by 7 bases, with 15 bases left in between. Germline CDR1 reads SGHTA; CDR2 reads FQGNSA. This CDR3 reads CASSRLGQGNSPLHF. In DNA, the CDR3 is TGTGCCAGCAGCCGCCTGGGCCAGGGGAATTCACCCCTCCACTTT.

In its sample, this clone was seen a few times. The chain uses TRBV2 and TRBJ1-1, with a possible D match to TRBD1 (6 bases). There are 13 residues in the CDR3. Germline lookup yields CDR1 SNHLY and CDR2 FYNNEI. V lost 10 bases, J lost 0 bases, and 12 bases lay in between. Written as DNA, the CDR3 is TGTGCCACCTCAGGGGAAATGAACACTGAAGCTTTCTTT. It is translated as CATSGEMNTEAFF.

The chain links TRBV5-4 to TRBJ2-7, with D perhaps TRBD1 (5 bases). Germline assignment: CDR1 SGHNT and CDR2 YYREEE (reference sequence). V was cut by 0 bases and J by 2 bases, with 6 bases left in between. The CDR3 sequence is 13 residues long. The CDR3 sequence: CASSLEGTYEQYF. The CDR3 DNA follows: TGTGCCAGCAGCTTGGAGGGGACCTACGAGCAGTACTTC.

This chain links TRBV6-2 or TRBV6-3 with TRBJ1-3, with D uncertain. CDR1 is MNHEY and CDR2 is SVGEGT in the germline V gene. V was shortened by 4 bases and J by 2 bases, with 9 bases between the two germline ends. The CDR3 runs to 14 residues. The CDR3 sequence: CASSSPDTGNTIYF. The CDR3, as DNA: TGTGCCAGCAGTTCCCCCGACACTGGAAACACCATATATTTT.

This chain links TRBV2 with TRBJ2-1; 8 bases align to TRBD2. Germline V gene data show CDR1 as SNHLY and CDR2 as FYNNEI. The length of the CDR3 is 14 residues. The V gene end was trimmed by 8 bases and the J gene end by 4 bases; junction bases not matched to a gene: 7. The CDR3 sequence is CASLERGGYNEQFF. The CDR3 region has the DNA TGTGCCAGCCTCGAACGGGGGGGTTACAATGAGCAGTTCTTC.

The CDR3 is CASSQETGYPGELFF. CDR3 DNA sequence: TGCGCCAGCAGCCAAGAAACGGGGTATCCCGGGGAGCTGTTTTTT. The chain combines TRBV4-3 with TRBJ2-2, with D perhaps TRBD2 (5 bases). The CDR3 length is 15 residues. Germline CDR1 LGHNA, CDR2 YSLEER. Trimming took off 0 bases at V and 6 bases at J, with 11 bases between the two ends.

This clone has only a few counts. This chain joins TRBV6-5 and TRBJ1-5; 9 nucleotides match TRBD1. V dropped 6 bases and J dropped 7; count of bases not matched to a gene: 7. The CDR3 has 14 amino acids. From germline, CDR1 is MNHEY and CDR2 SVGAGI. The CDR3 DNA is TGTGCCAGCAGACGGGACAGGGAGGCCCAGCCCCAGCATTTT. It is translated as CASRRDREAQPQHF.

The chain couples TRBV2 to TRBJ1-5; D call uncertain. Germline V gene data show CDR1 as SNHLY and CDR2 as FYNNEI. The CDR3 is made up of 13 amino acids. Trimming removed 6 bases at V and 4 bases at J, with 10 bases between. In DNA, the CDR3 is TGTGCCAGCAGATACAGCTTAAATCAGCCCCAGCATTTT. Translated, it gives CASRYSLNQPQHF.

As concerns this clone: This specimen includes other DNA sequences encoding the same CDR3. This rearrangement joins TRBV20-1 to TRBJ2-7; D ambiguous. Germline CDR1 reads DFQATT; CDR2 reads SNEGSKA (reference sequence). Deletions cut 1 base from V and 2 bases from J, with 3 bases between. This CDR3 has 11 residues. In DNA, the CDR3 is TGCAGTGCTAGAGTTACCTACGAGCAGTACTTC. Translating gives CSARVTYEQYF.

The gene calls are TRBV10-3 and TRBJ1-1, with a weak D call TRBD1 (6 bases). The CDR3 is 12 amino acids. CDR1 and CDR2 (germline): ENHRY, SYGVKD. The ends were cut back, 2 bases at V and 12 bases at J, with 13 bases in the middle. The chain's CDR3 is CAISEPDRGTFF. In DNA form, the CDR3 reads TGTGCCATCAGTGAGCCGGACAGAGGGACTTTCTTT.

This clone was seen a few times. The chain recombines TRBV7-8 with TRBJ1-2; 7 bases match TRBD1. Germline values: CDR1 SGHVS, CDR2 FQNEAQ. The CDR3 is made up of 15 amino acids. V lost 2 bases and J lost 4; bases outside the gene matches: 7. For the CDR3, the DNA is TGTGCCAGCAGCTTATCCGGGGGGGACAGCTATGGCTACACCTTC. Residues: CASSLSGGDSYGYTF.

In its sample, this clone was seen a few times. The gene calls are TRBV25-1 and TRBJ1-1; D unresolved. Germline V gene sequence: CDR1 MGHDK, CDR2 SYGVNS. Trimming removed 5 bases at V and 4 bases at J, with 17 bases between. This CDR3 is 15 amino acids long. CDR3 residues: CASSPQAGSATEAFF. The CDR3 region has the DNA TGTGCCAGCAGTCCCCAAGCGGGCAGTGCCACTGAAGCTTTCTTT. The full variable domain, rest sourced from reference TRBV25-1 and TRBJ1-1, is EADIYQTPRYLVIGTGKKITLECSQTMGHDKMYWYQQDPGMELHLIHYSYGVNSTEKGDLSSESTVSRIRTEHFPLTLESARPSHTSQYLCASSPQAGSATEAFFGQGTRLTVV.

This clone appeared a few times. The J gene is TRBJ2-6, the V gene TRBV29-1; 9 bases fit TRBD1. The germline V gene has CDR1 SQVTM and CDR2 ANQGSEA. The CDR3 has 15 residues. DNA of the CDR3: TGCTCTACGGGACAGGGAACCTCTGGGGCCAACGTCCTGACTTTC. It is translated as CSTGQGTSGANVLTF.

For this clone: This same CDR3 is encoded by further DNA sequences in the sample. This chain uses TRBV7-2 with TRBJ1-5, with D hard to call. V lost 3 bases to trimming and J lost 2 bases, with 5 bases between them. This CDR3 has 13 residues. Germline V CDR1 and CDR2: SGHTA, FQGNSA. In DNA, the CDR3 is TGTGCCAGCAGCTTCAGCGGCAATCAGCCCCAGCATTTT. Translating it yields CASSFSGNQPQHF.

This chain links TRBV6-6 with TRBJ1-4; maybe TRBD1 (6 bases). The CDR3 runs 13 residues. V was shortened by 10 bases and J by 8 bases, with 17 bases between the two germline ends. The germline V gene has CDR1 MNHNY and CDR2 SVGAGI (reference sequence). CDR3 sequence: CAMARGTSEKLFF. DNA for the CDR3: TGTGCCATGGCAAGGGGGACTAGCGAAAAACTGTTTTTT.

The chain employs TRBV12-5 and TRBJ2-2, with TRBD1 matching over 7 bases. The CDR3 is 15 amino acids. The germline V gene has CDR1 LGHNT and CDR2 FRNRAP. V dropped 3 bases and J dropped 0; count of bases not matched to a gene: 1. The CDR3 protein is CASGLGTANTGELFF. CDR3 nucleotides: TGTGCTAGTGGTTTAGGGACAGCGAACACCGGGGAGCTGTTTTTT.

The genes are TRBV2 and TRBJ1-6, with D maybe TRBD1 (5 bases). The V gene lost 8 bases and the J gene lost 4 bases, with 12 bases spanning the gap. The CDR3 is 14 residues long. Germline V lookup: CDR1 SNHLY, CDR2 FYNNEI. The CDR3 loop reads CASQTRDYNSPLHF. CDR3 coding DNA: TGTGCCAGCCAAACCAGGGATTATAATTCACCCCTCCACTTT.

The chain is built from TRBV21-1 and TRBJ1-1; TRBD1 is the table's D call, not checked against the DNA. TRBV21-1 is noted as a pseudogene. The CDR3 extends over 15 amino acids. The CDR3, as DNA: TGTGCCAGCAGCAAGGGGGCCGGGGCTAGTGTTGAAGCTTTCTTT. As protein: CASSKGAGASVEAFF.

The chain recombines TRBV6-6 with TRBJ1-1; 7 bases match TRBD1. The CDR3 runs to 16 residues. CDR1 MNHNY and CDR2 SVGAGI come from the germline V gene (reference sequence). Losses at the gene ends were 2 bases for V and 0 bases for J; bases not matched to a gene: 6. The CDR3 coding sequence is TGTGCCAGCAGTTACACCGAGGACAGGTTGAACACTGAAGCTTTCTTT. As protein: CASSYTEDRLNTEAFF.

V gene TRBV7-9 combines with J gene TRBJ2-1; TRBD2 agrees at 9 bases. The CDR3 runs 16 residues. The J segment lost 7 bases and the V segment lost 4 bases, leaving 11 bases of the junction unmatched. CDR1 and CDR2 from the germline V gene are SEHNR and FQNEAQ (reference sequence). The CDR3 DNA is TGTGCCAGCAGCTCCGCCGGCGGGAGGGTTTTGAATGAGCAGTTCTTC. Amino acid sequence: CASSSAGGRVLNEQFF.

This clone was seen only a few times. V gene TRBV20-1 combines with J gene TRBJ1-5; D perhaps matches TRBD1 (6 bases). This CDR3 region has 14 residues. Germline CDR1 is DFQATT and CDR2 is SNEGSKA (reference sequence). V dropped 3 bases and J dropped 7 bases, with 16 bases sitting between them. CDR3 nucleotides: TGCAGTGCTAGTTGGGGCAGGGGCGGACAGCCCCAGCATTTT. The encoded protein is CSASWGRGGQPQHF.

V usage is TRBV5-1 and J usage is TRBJ2-1; D not certain. Looked up from germline, CDR1 is SGHRS and CDR2 is YFSETQ. Trimming shortened V by 0 bases and J by 9 bases, and 10 bases separated the two germline ends. The CDR3 length is 13 residues. The CDR3 sequence: CASSLDASVEQFF. The CDR3, as DNA: TGCGCCAGCAGCTTGGATGCTTCGGTTGAGCAGTTCTTC.

The chain couples TRBV7-7 to TRBJ2-1; 8 nucleotides match TRBD2. The CDR3 totals 13 residues. Germline loops: CDR1 SSHAT, CDR2 FNYEAQ (reference sequence). CDR3 residues: CASGDRLDGEQFF. The DNA for the CDR3 is TGTGCTAGCGGGGACCGACTAGATGGTGAGCAGTTCTTC.

The V call is TRBV7-9, the J call TRBJ2-7; TRBD2 might be the D (6 bases). Germline CDR1 reads SEHNR; CDR2 reads FQNEAQ (reference sequence). The CDR3 consists of 18 residues. V dropped 1 base and J dropped 6 bases, with 25 bases sitting between them. The CDR3 here is CASSLELGARASVSEQYF. The CDR3 DNA is TGTGCCAGCAGCTTAGAGCTCGGGGCTCGGGCTAGCGTAAGCGAGCAGTACTTC.

The chain recombines TRBV7-9 with TRBJ2-1, with D possibly being TRBD2 (7 bases). This CDR3 comprises 14 residues. The germline V and J ends were trimmed by 4 bases and 8 bases, with 15 bases remaining between them. Germline V gene data show CDR1 as SEHNR and CDR2 as FQNEAQ (reference sequence). The chain's CDR3 is CASSWEGRGYEQFF. The CDR3 nucleotides are TGTGCCAGCAGCTGGGAGGGCAGGGGATATGAGCAGTTCTTC. The full variable domain, with the rest looked up from reference TRBV7-9 and TRBJ2-1, is DTGVSQNPRHKITKRGQNVTFRCDPISEHNRLYWYRQTLGQGPEFLTYFQNEAQLEKSRLLSDRFSAERPKGSFSTLEIQRTEQGDSAMYLCASSWEGRGYEQFFGPGTRLTVL.

The gene calls are TRBV9 and TRBJ2-1; D is uncertain. CDR3 length equals 18 residues. Trimming shortened V by 4 bases and J by 0 bases, and 20 bases separated the two germline ends. Germline-derived CDR1 and CDR2 are SGDLS and YYNGEE. CDR3 in DNA: TGTGCCAGCAGCCCCGGTTGGTCCAGCGATTACTCCTACAATGAGCAGTTCTTC. As protein: CASSPGWSSDYSYNEQFF.

The V and J genes are TRBV7-2 and TRBJ2-7; 8 nucleotides line up with TRBD2. Germline V lookup: CDR1 SGHTA, CDR2 FQGNSA. The CDR3 is 17 residues long. The trim removed 1 base at V and 2 bases at J, leaving 10 bases unmatched. As DNA, the CDR3 is TGTGCCAGCAGCTTAGTGGTTAGCGGGATCTCGGCCTACGAGCAGTACTTC. This encodes CASSLVVSGISAYEQYF.